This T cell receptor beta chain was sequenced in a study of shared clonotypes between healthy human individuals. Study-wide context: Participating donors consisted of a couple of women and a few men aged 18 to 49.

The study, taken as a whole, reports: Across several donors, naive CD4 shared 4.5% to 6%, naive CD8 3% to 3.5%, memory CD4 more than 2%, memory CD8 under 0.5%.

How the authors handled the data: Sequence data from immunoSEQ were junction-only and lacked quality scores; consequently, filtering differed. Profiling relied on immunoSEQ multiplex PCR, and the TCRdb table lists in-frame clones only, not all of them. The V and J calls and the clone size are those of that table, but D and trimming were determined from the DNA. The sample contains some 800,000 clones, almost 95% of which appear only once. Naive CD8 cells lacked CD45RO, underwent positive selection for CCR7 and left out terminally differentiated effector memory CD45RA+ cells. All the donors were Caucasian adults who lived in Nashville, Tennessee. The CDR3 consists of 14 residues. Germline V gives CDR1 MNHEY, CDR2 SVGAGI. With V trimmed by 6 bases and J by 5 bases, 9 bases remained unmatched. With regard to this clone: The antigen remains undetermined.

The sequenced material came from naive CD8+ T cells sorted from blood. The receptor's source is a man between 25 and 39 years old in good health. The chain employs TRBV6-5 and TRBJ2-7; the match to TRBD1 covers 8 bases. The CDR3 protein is CASRRQGAQHEQYF. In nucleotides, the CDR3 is TGTGCCAGCAGGAGGCAGGGGGCGCAACACGAGCAGTACTTC.